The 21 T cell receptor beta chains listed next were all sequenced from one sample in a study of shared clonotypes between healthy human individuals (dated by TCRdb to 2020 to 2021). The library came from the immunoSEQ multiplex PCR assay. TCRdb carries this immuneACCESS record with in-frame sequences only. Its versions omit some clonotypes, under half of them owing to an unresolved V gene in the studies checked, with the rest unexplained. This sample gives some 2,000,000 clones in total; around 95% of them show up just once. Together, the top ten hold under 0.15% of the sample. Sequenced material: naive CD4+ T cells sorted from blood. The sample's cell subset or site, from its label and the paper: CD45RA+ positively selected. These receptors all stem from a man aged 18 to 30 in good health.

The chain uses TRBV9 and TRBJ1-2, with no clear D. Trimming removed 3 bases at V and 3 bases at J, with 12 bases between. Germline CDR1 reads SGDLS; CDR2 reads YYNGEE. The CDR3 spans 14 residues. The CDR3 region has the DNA TGTGCCAGCAGCGCCACCACTCTACACTATGGCTACACCTTC. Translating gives CASSATTLHYGYTF.

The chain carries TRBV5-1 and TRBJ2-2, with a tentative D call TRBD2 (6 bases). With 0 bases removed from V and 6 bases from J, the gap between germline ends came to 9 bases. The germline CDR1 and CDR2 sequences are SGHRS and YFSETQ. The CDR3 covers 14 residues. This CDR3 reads CASSLDSGPGELFF. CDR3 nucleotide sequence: TGCGCCAGCAGCTTGGACAGCGGGCCCGGGGAGCTGTTTTTT. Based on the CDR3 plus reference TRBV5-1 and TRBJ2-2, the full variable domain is KAGVTQTPRYLIKTRGQQVTLSCSPISGHRSVSWYQQTPGQGLQFLFEYFSETQRNKGNFPGRFSGRQFSNSRSEMNVSTLELGDSALYLCASSLDSGPGELFFGEGSRLTVL.

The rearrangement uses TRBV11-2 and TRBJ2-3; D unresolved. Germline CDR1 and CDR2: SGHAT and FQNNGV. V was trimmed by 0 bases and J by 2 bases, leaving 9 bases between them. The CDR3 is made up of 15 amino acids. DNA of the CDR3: TGTGCCAGCAGCTTAGAAGGCAGCTCCACAGATACGCAGTATTTT. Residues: CASSLEGSSTDTQYF.

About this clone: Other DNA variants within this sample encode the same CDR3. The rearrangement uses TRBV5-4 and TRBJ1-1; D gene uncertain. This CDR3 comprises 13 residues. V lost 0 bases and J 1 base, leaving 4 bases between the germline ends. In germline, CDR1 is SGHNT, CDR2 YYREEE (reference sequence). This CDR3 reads CASSLDRNTEAFF. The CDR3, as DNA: TGTGCCAGCAGCTTGGACAGGAACACTGAAGCTTTCTTT.

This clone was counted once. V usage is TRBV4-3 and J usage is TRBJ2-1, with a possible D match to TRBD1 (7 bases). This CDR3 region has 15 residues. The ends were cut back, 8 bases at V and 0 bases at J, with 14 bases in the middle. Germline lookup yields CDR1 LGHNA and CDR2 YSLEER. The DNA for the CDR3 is TGCGCCAGCCAGCGGGCAGGGGGCTCCTACAATGAGCAGTTCTTC. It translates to CASQRAGGSYNEQFF.

This CDR3 is CAISGAYNSPLHF. Written as DNA, the CDR3 is TGTGCCATCTCCGGGGCCTATAATTCACCCCTCCACTTT. This sequence joins TRBV10-3 and TRBJ1-6; D not certain. V was shortened by 8 bases and J by 2 bases, with 7 bases between the two germline ends. Looked up from germline, CDR1 is ENHRY and CDR2 is SYGVKD. This CDR3 has 13 residues.

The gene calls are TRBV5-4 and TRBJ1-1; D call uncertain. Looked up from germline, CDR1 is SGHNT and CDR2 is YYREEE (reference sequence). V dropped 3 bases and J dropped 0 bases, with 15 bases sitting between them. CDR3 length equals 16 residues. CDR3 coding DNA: TGTGCCAGCAGCTCGACATCGGGTGGGATGAACACTGAAGCTTTCTTT. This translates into CASSSTSGGMNTEAFF.

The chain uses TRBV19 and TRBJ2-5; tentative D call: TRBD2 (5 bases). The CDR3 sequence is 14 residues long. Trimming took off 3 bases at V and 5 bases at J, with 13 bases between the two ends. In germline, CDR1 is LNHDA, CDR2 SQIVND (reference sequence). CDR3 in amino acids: CASSMDGPGETQYF. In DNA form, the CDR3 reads TGTGCCAGTAGTATGGACGGCCCGGGGGAGACCCAGTACTTC.

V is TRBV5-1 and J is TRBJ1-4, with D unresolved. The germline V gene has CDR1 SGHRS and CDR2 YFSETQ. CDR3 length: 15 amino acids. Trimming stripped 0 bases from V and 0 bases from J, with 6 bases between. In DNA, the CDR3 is TGCGCCAGCAGCTTGGTACGAGCAACTAATGAAAAACTGTTTTTT. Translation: CASSLVRATNEKLFF.

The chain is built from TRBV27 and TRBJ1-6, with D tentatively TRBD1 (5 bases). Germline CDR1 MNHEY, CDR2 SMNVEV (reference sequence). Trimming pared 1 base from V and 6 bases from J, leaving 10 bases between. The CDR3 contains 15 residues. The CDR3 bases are TGTGCCAGCAGTTTATGGGGGGTGGTTAATTCACCCCTCCACTTT. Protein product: CASSLWGVVNSPLHF.

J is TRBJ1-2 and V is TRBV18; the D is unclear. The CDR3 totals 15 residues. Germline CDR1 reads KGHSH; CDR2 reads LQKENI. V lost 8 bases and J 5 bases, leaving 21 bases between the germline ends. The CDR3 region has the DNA TGTGCCAGCAGCTTAGACGGGCCAGATCTATATGGCTACACCTTC. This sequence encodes CASSLDGPDLYGYTF. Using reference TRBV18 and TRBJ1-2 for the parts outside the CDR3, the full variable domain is NAGVMQNPRHLVRRRGQEARLRCSPMKGHSHVYWYRQLPEEGLKFMVYLQKENIIDESGMPKERFSAEFPKEGPSILRIQQVVRGDSAAYFCASSLDGPDLYGYTFGSGTRLTVV.

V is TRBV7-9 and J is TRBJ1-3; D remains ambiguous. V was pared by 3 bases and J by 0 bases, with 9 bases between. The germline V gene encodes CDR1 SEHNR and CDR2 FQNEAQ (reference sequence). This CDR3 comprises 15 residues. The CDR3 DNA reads TGTGCCAGCAGCTTCATGGGCTCCTCTGGAAACACCATATATTTT. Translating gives CASSFMGSSGNTIYF.

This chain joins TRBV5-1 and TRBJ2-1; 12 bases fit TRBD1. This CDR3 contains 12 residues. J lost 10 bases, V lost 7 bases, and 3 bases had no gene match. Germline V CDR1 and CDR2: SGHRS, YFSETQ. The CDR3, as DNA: TGCGCCAGCGCGGGGACAGGGGGCGAGCAGTTCTTC. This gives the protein CASAGTGGEQFF.

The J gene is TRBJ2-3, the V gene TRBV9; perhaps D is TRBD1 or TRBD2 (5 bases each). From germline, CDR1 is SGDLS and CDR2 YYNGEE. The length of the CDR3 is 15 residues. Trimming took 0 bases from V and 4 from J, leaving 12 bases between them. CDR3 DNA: TGTGCCAGCAGCGTAGATGGGACCACCCCAGATACGCAGTATTTT. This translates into CASSVDGTTPDTQYF.

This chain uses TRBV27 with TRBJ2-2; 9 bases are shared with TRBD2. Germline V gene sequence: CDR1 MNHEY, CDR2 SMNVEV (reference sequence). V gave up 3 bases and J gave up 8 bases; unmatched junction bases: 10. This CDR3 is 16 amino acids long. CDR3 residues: CASSFLLAGSQGELFF. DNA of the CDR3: TGTGCCAGCAGTTTCCTCCTAGCGGGGTCACAAGGGGAGCTGTTTTTT.

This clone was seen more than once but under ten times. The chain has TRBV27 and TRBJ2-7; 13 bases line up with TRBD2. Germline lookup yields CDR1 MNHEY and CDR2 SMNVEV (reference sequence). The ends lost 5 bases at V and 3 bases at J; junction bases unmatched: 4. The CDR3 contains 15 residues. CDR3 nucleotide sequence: TGTGCCAGCAGTCTACTAGCGGGGGGGTTCTACGAGCAGTACTTC. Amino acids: CASSLLAGGFYEQYF.

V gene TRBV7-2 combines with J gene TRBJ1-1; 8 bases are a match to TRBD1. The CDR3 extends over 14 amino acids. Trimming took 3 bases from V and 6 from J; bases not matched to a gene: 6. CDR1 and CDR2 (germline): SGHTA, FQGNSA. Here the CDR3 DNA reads TGTGCCAGCAGCTTGACAGGGGATCGGGCTGAAGCTTTCTTT. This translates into CASSLTGDRAEAFF.

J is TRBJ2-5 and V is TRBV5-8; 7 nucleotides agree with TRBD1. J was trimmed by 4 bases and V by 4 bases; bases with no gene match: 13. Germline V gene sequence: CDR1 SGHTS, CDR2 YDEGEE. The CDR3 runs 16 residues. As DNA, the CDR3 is TGTGCCAGCAGCCTGGAGTCGAGGGGGCGCGGAGAGACCCAGTACTTC. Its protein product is CASSLESRGRGETQYF.

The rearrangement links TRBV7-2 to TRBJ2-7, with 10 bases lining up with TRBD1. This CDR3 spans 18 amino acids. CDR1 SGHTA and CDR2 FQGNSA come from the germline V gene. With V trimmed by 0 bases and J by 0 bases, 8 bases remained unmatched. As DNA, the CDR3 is TGTGCCAGCAGCTTAGCGAGAGGTGGGGACAGGGGCTCCTACGAGCAGTACTTC. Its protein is CASSLARGGDRGSYEQYF.

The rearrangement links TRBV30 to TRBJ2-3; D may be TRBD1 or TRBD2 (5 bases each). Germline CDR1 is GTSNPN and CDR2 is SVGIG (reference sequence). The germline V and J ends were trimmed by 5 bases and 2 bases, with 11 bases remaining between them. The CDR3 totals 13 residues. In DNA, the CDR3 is TGTGCCTGGGGGGGTTGGGACACAGATACGCAGTATTTT. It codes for CAWGGWDTDTQYF.

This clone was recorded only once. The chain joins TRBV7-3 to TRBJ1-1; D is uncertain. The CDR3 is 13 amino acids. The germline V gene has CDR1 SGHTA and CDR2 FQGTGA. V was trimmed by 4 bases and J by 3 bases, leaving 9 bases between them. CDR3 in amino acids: CASSSGPDTEAFF. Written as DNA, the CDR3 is TGTGCCAGCAGCTCCGGGCCCGACACTGAAGCTTTCTTT. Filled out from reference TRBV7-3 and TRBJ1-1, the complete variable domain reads GAGVSQTPSNKVTEKGKYVELRCDPISGHTALYWYRQSLGQGPEFLIYFQGTGAADDSGLPNDRFFAVRPEGSVSTLKIQRTERGDSAVYLCASSSGPDTEAFFGQGTRLTVV.